A selection of T cell receptor beta chains follows, all from one sample in a study of shared clonotypes between healthy human individuals. TCRdb keeps only in-frame clones here, not all; method: immunoSEQ multiplex PCR. This repertoire shows about 2 million clones, just under 95% found once; its top ten account for more than 0.95%. The specimen sequenced was naive CD8+ T cells sorted from blood. These receptor sequences come from a man younger than 30 in good health. Each CDR3 is given with its conserved first and last residue. The D gene is left open where the match is weak. The size field is filled for only some rows; it gives once, few, many or a size class.

-	TRBJ1-1	TRBV30	-	CAWSADGTTEAFF	TGTGCCTGGAGTGCGGACGGAACCACTGAAGCTTTCTTT
-	TRBJ2-3	TRBV4-2	-	CASIGESTDTQYF	TGTGCCAGCATAGGGGAAAGCACAGATACGCAGTATTTT
TRBD2	TRBJ2-5	TRBV4-2	-	CASSQVIGGLAGGIPETQYF	TGTGCCAGCAGCCAAGTAATTGGGGGGCTGGCGGGGGGGATTCCAGAGACCCAGTACTTC
-	TRBJ2-7	TRBV9	-	CASSTRLEAYEQYF	TGTGCCAGCAGCACGCGACTAGAAGCCTACGAGCAGTACTTC
TRBD1	TRBJ2-7	TRBV9	once	CASRGQGSYEQYF	TGTGCCAGCAGGGGACAGGGGTCCTACGAGCAGTACTTC
-	TRBJ2-7	TRBV7-9	-	CASSLASGVFSYEQYF	TGTGCCAGCAGCTTAGCGAGTGGGGTGTTTTCCTACGAGCAGTACTTC
-	TRBJ2-7	TRBV2	-	CASSEAGEAGHEQYF	TGTGCCAGCAGTGAAGCGGGAGAAGCGGGCCACGAGCAGTACTTC
-	TRBJ2-1	TRBV5-3	-	CARSPVTGSRDEQFF	TGTGCCAGAAGCCCCGTTACCGGGAGTAGGGATGAGCAGTTCTTC
-	TRBJ1-6	TRBV12-5	-	CASGLNRTETFNSPLHF	TGTGCTAGTGGTTTGAATAGGACGGAGACTTTTAATTCACCCCTCCACTTT
-	TRBJ2-2	TRBV29-1	few	CSVETGITGELFF	TGCAGCGTTGAAACAGGGATCACCGGGGAGCTGTTTTTT
TRBD2	TRBJ2-2	TRBV5-1	-	CASSLGLAGDGTGELFF	TGCGCCAGCAGCCTGGGACTAGCGGGAGACGGCACCGGGGAGCTGTTTTTT
-	TRBJ2-7	TRBV9	-	CASSVGGERYEQYF	TGTGCCAGCAGCGTAGGGGGGGAAAGGTACGAGCAGTACTTC
-	TRBJ2-7	TRBV5-4	once	CASSLVRGSSYEQYF	TGTGCCAGCAGCTTGGTTCGGGGGAGCTCCTACGAGCAGTACTTC
TRBD2	TRBJ2-2	TRBV5-6	-	CASSFGLAGEYGELFF	TGTGCCAGCAGCTTCGGACTAGCGGGGGAGTACGGGGAGCTGTTTTTT